This T cell receptor (beta chain) was sequenced in a study of cytomegalovirus exposure and HLA in healthy donors (dated by TCRdb to 2016 to 2017). In the study overall: According to an earlier analysis of a few hundred of the donors, about 179 million T cells yielded 117 million unique TCR beta sequences and less than 300 Gb of sequence data. The study aimed to test whether cataloging public T cell receptors could reveal signatures of past pathogen exposure. Along with the approximately 700-subject first cohort, a separate validation cohort of more than 90 different subjects was used. A later genetic analysis took genome-wide SNP genotypes for about three fifths of the 666 donors and used that subset as a discovery cohort. HLA typing covered class I and class II loci at four-digit resolution. On average, around 240,000 unique TCR beta nucleotide sequences were sequenced per donor among 300 to 500 genotyped donors of the cohort, with roughly 18% of those sequences being non-productive. Using immunosequencing, the study profiled T cell repertoires from approximately 700 subjects and related those repertoires to cytomegalovirus serostatus. Because of strong linkage in the cohort, roughly five DR-DQ haplotypes were treated as single units for association and clustering. To predict cytomegalovirus infection status, the study brought together high-throughput TCR immunosequencing, statistical association of individual TCRs with disease status, and machine learning. In an earlier analysis of 500 to 650 of the donors, high-throughput TCR beta sequencing was used to judge whether each TCR beta V gene segment behaved as functional or pseudogenic. Donor age, sex, ethnicity and CMV serostatus were compiled together with the repertoire data. A later analysis re-analyzed previously published TCR beta repertoires from approximately 670 donors and added high-resolution HLA genotyping to study TCR occurrence patterns. The later analysis used no new phenotypic data to find candidate immune exposures, relying instead on TCR beta sequences and their occurrence across donors. All discovery cohort repertoires had been generated on a single sequencing platform. The number of typed donors differed by locus: about 620-630 for A, B, C, DRB1 and DQB1; roughly 510 for DQA1; 606 for DPA1; and about 450 for DPB1. An early release covering 550 to 650 HLA-typed donors comprised about 320 gigabases of sequencing data and about 90 million unique TCR sequences. Among the roughly 390 genotyped donors, around 81% belonged to the genetic ancestry cluster associated with self-reported Caucasian donors. Broader findings and caveats from the paper: At a false discovery rate of 0.05, a later analysis linked about 17,000 TCR beta sequences to specific HLA alleles. A later genetic analysis reported fewer N-insertions in productive TCRs among donors in an Asian-associated ancestry cluster than the 666-donor mean. In a later analysis, most CMV-associated TCR beta chains were found to appear HLA-restricted, with HLA associations seemingly driven largely by CMV exposure. Because some donors lacked HLA typing at each locus, the association tests relied only on the typed subset. The 87-base-pair reads could not distinguish some IMGT-functional V segments, including TRBV6-2 and TRBV6-3, so those segments were excluded. Correlated functional status among segregating V segments might reflect linkage disequilibrium, but an unknown experimental factor could not be ruled out. Several of the top co-occurrence clusters appeared to be linked to parvovirus B19, influenza, CMV and Epstein-Barr virus, according to a later analysis. In a later genetic analysis, a missense DCLRE1C variant was associated with V-gene and J-gene trimming of TCR beta chains, and the association was replicated in an independent cohort. CMV serostatus was the only immune exposure information available for the cohort. Over 15 rarely observed V segments, including chromosome 9 orphons, were excluded from the earlier analysis of some 590 of the donors because counts were too low. Cytomegalovirus status was reported to be diagnosed by the classifier with high specificity and sensitivity in both the original and validation cohorts. A cluster of highly shared sequence variants was judged likely to be a technical artifact of the sequencing pipeline. In a later analysis, HLA-associated TCR beta chains were found to be more clonally expanded and to have lower generation probabilities than equally common non-associated chains. Sequencing depth was assumed to be roughly uniform across donors in the presence/absence analyses, though that assumption may not hold. A further reported finding was that TCR beta sequences accurately predicted the HLA-A and HLA-B alleles for most subjects in the first cohort. When HLA alleles, especially DR and DQ, strongly co-occurred, attributing TCR associations to individual alleles was difficult. In this cohort, only TCR beta chains were sequenced, and detectable features were limited by the absence of alpha or paired-chain data. According to a later analysis, TCR association rates differed among HLA loci, with DRB1 alleles showing the most associated TCRs and HLA-C alleles showing the fewest. The authors suggested that the approach could potentially be generalized to other disease states and immunological phenotypes. Across donors, most TCR sequences were observed very rarely, whereas some public TCRs were present in many individuals. In vitro tests confirmed that a few of the cytomegalovirus-associated TCR beta chains recognize cytomegalovirus antigens. In an earlier analysis of approximately 590 of the donors, most TCR beta V segments appeared in productive rearrangements about 87% or about 30% of the time, broadly matching IMGT annotations. The study gave a list of more than 150 TCR beta chains associated with cytomegalovirus.

CDR1 and CDR2 are read off the germline V gene (reference sequence) as LNHDA and SQIVND. The germline ends are 14 bases apart after V is trimmed by 6 bases and J by 5 bases. From its cysteine to its phenylalanine, the CDR3 spans 13 amino acids. CDR3 DNA is the only sequence kept; it has 39 bases, read in frame from the first base. As to this clone: The antigen it recognizes is unknown. Base qualities are not at hand, and no much larger clone is one base apart.

Libraries were constructed by the immunoSEQ multiplex PCR assay. A mixture of 60 forward primers for TCR Vbeta segments and 13 reverse primers for TCR Jbeta segments was used in the multiplex PCR. The CDR3 region of rearranged TCR beta genes was amplified from genomic DNA by a multiplex PCR assay. Amplified TCR beta libraries were sequenced as 87-base-pair reads on the Illumina HiSeq System. The paper's data handling went like this. A later analysis tallied 70 million to 100 million unique TCR beta chains across the 700 or so repertoires, and approximately 9.9 million of those chains were shared by two or more donors. Raw reads were error-corrected and collapsed into unique sequences with a nearest-neighbor algorithm that merged closely related sequences to remove PCR and sequencing errors. V, D and J gene segments were assigned by aligning CDR3 sequences to IMGT reference sequences. Each retained sequence needed at least a six-nucleotide match to both a V gene segment and a J gene segment. A rearrangement counted as productive if the CDR3 had no stop codons and remained in frame with V and J, and every other rearrangement counted as non-productive. Following IMGT convention, CDR3 was defined as the stretch from the second conserved V-encoded cysteine up to the conserved J-encoded phenylalanine. In an earlier analysis of more than 550 of the donors, sequences lacking an unambiguous match to a single V gene segment were excluded. In an earlier analysis of approximately 590 of the donors, a V segment was called functional when productive rearrangements were above 56.7%, and segregating when the standard deviation between donors exceeded 5%. A statistical classification framework was built to diagnose cytomegalovirus status from the catalog of TCR beta chain sequences. In a later analysis, TCR nucleotide sequences were compared against IMGT/GENE-DB human TR gene sequences so that V and J genes could be assigned. In a later analysis, CDR3 sequences and most-parsimonious VDJ recombination scenarios were assigned using the TCRdist pipeline. In a later analysis, every TCR beta chain was defined by the combination of its CDR3 amino acid sequence and its V-gene family, and reads without a unique V-gene family were dropped. In a later analysis, approximately 640 highly shared, low-generation-probability nucleotide sequences were removed to address suspected cross-contamination and a sequencing artifact. In a later analysis, a clonal expansion index was calculated for each public chain from normalized within-repertoire ranks of inferred template counts. A later analysis computed generation probabilities with a VDJ recombination model fitted to out-of-frame rearrangements, and checked the results against IGoR. Hypergeometric tests were used in a later analysis to score TCR-TCR, TCR-HLA and TCR-CMV co-occurrence, with a repertoire-size bias correction applied to the TCR pairs. To estimate false discovery rates, a later analysis permuted the HLA or CMV assignments 20 times. In a later analysis, co-occurring TCRs were grouped using DBSCAN, and TCRdist sequence similarity was added for clustering within HLA-allele-positive subsets. Repertoires with fewer than 30,000 or more than 120,000 public chains were left out of co-occurrence clustering, as were four to six repertoires with anomalous nucleotide sharing. Sourced from immuneACCESS, this table was stored by TCRdb with only in-frame sequences that have V and J called. A share of the clones is absent; for the studies checked, an unresolved V gene accounts for under half, and the remainder has no known explanation. The DNA gave D and trimming, while V, J and clone size come from that table. This sample gives approximately 210,000 clones in total; 79% of them show up just once. Over 1.5% of the sample lies in the top ten.

The cohort comprised more than 550 healthy bone marrow donors. At the time of sampling, all cohort members were nominally healthy, though unrecorded immune exposures were likely present. The donor was CMV seropositive and was included in the group of 270 or so seropositive cohort members. Every donor gave a peripheral blood sample, and the peripheral blood mononuclear cells from that sample were used for TCR beta sequencing. The Qiagen DNeasy Blood Extraction Kit was used to extract genomic DNA from the blood cell samples. The sequence is built from TRBV19 and TRBJ2-7; the best D guess is TRBD1, with 5 bases matching. The sequenced sample consisted of PBMCs. The sequence was obtained from a girl aged 5 to 17 in good health and CMV-seropositive. CDR3 sequence: CASSAWATDEQYF. The sequenced DNA: TGTGCCAGTAGCGCCTGGGCGACAGACGAGCAGTACTTC.